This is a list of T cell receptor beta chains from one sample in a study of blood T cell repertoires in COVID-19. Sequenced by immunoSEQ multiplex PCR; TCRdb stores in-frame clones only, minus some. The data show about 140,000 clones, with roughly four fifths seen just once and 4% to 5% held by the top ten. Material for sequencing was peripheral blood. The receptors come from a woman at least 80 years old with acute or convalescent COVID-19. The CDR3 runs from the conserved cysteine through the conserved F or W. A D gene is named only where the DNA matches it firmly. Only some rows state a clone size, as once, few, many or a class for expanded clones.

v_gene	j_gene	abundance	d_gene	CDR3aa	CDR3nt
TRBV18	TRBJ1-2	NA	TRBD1	CASSPLGGDDYGYTF	TGTGCCAGCTCGCCATTAGGGGGCGACGACTATGGCTACACCTTC
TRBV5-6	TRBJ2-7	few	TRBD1	CASSWDRDPGEQYF	TGTGCCAGCAGCTGGGACAGGGATCCCGGCGAGCAGTACTTC
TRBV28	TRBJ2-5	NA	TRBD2	CASSSSGGAETQYF	TGTGCCAGCAGTTCCAGCGGGGGGGCGGAGACCCAGTACTTC
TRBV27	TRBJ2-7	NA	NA	CASSQSRDKNPYEQYF	TGTGCCAGCAGTCAGAGCCGGGACAAAAATCCCTACGAGCAGTACTTC
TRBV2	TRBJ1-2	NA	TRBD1	CASSDRASGGYTF	TGTGCCAGCAGCGACAGGGCCTCAGGGGGCTACACCTTC
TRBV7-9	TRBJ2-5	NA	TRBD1	CASSFIGGSSEAQYF	TGTGCCAGCAGCTTTATAGGGGGCTCATCGGAGGCCCAGTACTTC
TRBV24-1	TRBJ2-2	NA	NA	CATRSHSTGELFF	TGTGCCACCAGATCCCACAGCACCGGGGAGCTGTTTTTT
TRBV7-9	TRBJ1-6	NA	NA	CASSLVSSPRSRGPSLHF	TGTGCCAGCAGCTTAGTGAGTTCCCCCCGGAGCAGGGGTCCATCCCTCCACTTT
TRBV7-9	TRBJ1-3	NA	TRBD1	CASSPGGSGNTIYF	TGTGCCAGCAGCCCAGGGGGCTCTGGAAACACCATATATTTT
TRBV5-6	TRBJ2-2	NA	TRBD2	CASSRGGAVLELFF	TGTGCCAGCAGCCGCGGGGGGGCGGTATTGGAGCTGTTTTTT
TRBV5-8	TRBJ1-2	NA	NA	CASSQQGIYGYTF	TGTGCCAGCAGCCAACAGGGAATCTATGGCTACACCTTC
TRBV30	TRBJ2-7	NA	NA	CAGEAGNFYEQYF	TGTGCCGGAGAGGCAGGGAATTTCTACGAGCAGTACTTC
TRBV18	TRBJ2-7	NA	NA	CASSPPWEPYEQYF	TGTGCCAGCTCACCACCGTGGGAGCCCTACGAGCAGTACTTC
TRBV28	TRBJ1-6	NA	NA	CASSLGAYSSVYNSPLHF	TGTGCCAGCAGTTTGGGGGCCTACTCGTCCGTTTATAATTCACCCCTCCACTTT
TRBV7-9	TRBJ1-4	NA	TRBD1	CASRSGTGDEKLFF	TGTGCCAGCAGGTCCGGGACAGGGGATGAAAAACTGTTTTTT
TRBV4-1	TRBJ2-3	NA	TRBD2	CASSRVPGLAGGLGTDTQYF	TGCGCCAGCAGCCGAGTTCCGGGACTAGCGGGGGGGCTCGGCACAGATACGCAGTATTTT
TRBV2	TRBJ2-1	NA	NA	CASSEASSYNEQFF	TGTGCCAGCAGTGAGGCTAGCTCCTACAATGAGCAGTTCTTC
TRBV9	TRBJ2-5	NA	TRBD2	CASSEGLAGGETQYF	TGTGCCAGCAGCGAGGGGCTAGCGGGGGGAGAGACCCAGTACTTC
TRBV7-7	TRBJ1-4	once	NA	CASSRQGSEKLFF	TGTGCCAGCAGCCGCCAGGGGTCCGAAAAACTGTTTTTT
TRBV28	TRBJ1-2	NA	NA	CASSSAQGYGYTF	TGTGCCAGCAGTTCCGCACAGGGTTATGGCTACACCTTC
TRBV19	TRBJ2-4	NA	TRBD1	CASSDQQGGNIQYF	TGTGCCAGTAGTGACCAACAGGGGGGAAACATTCAGTACTTC
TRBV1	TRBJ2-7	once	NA	CTSSPRRGYNSYEQYF	TGCACCAGCAGCCCTCGACGCGGGTACAACTCCTACGAGCAGTACTTC
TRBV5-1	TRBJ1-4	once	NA	CASSQSGGITNEKLFF	TGCGCCAGCAGCCAAAGTGGAGGTATCACTAATGAAAAACTGTTTTTT
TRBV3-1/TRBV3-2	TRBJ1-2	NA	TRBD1	CASSQAQGEAYGYTF	TGTGCCAGCAGCCAAGCACAGGGGGAAGCCTATGGCTACACCTTC
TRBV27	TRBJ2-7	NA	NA	CASFRDTDEQYF	TGTGCCAGCTTCCGGGACACGGACGAGCAGTACTTC
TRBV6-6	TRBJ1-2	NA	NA	CACQTGPDGYTF	TGTGCCTGTCAGACAGGCCCCGATGGCTACACCTTC
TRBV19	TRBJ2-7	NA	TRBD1	CASSMGQGASYEQYF	TGTGCCAGTAGTATGGGACAGGGGGCTTCCTACGAGCAGTACTTC
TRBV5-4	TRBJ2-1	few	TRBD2	CASSSRLAGVEQFF	TGTGCCAGCAGCTCCCGATTAGCGGGGGTGGAGCAGTTCTTC
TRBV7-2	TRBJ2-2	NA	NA	CASSLAGGVTGELFF	TGTGCCAGCAGCTTAGCGGGGGGTGTCACCGGGGAGCTGTTTTTT
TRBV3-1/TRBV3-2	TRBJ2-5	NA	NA	CASSPGGVMETQYF	TGTGCCAGCAGCCCCGGAGGGGTTATGGAGACCCAGTACTTC
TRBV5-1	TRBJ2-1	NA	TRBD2	CASSLVIAGDEQFF	TGCGCCAGCAGCTTGGTAATCGCGGGGGATGAGCAGTTCTTC
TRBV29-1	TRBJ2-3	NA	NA	CSADYGTAGPDTQYF	TGCAGCGCAGATTATGGGACTGCCGGTCCAGATACGCAGTATTTT
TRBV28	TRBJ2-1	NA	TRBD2	CASSLRGGLDEQFF	TGTGCCAGCAGTTTACGGGGGGGCCTAGATGAGCAGTTCTTC
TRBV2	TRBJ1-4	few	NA	CATNGGGNEKLFF	TGTGCCACCAACGGGGGAGGGAACGAAAAACTGTTTTTT
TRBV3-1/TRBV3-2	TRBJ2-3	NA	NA	CASSPLAVVSDTQYF	TGTGCCAGCAGCCCACTAGCAGTTGTTTCGGATACGCAGTATTTT